Below, 30 T cell receptor beta chains from the same sample are listed, as sequenced in a study of blood T cell repertoires in COVID-19. Clones were sequenced by immunoSEQ multiplex PCR, and TCRdb holds only the in-frame ones, with some missing. This table has some 350,000 clones, about nine tenths appearing once. The sequenced material came from peripheral blood. These TCRs come from a woman aged 50 to 65 with COVID-19, enrolled during active disease.

The genes are TRBV20-1 and TRBJ1-4; D gene unclear. Germline CDR1 and CDR2: DFQATT and SNEGSKA (reference sequence). The germline V and J ends were trimmed by 4 bases and 8 bases, with 8 bases remaining between them. The CDR3 has 11 amino acids. The CDR3: CSATRGEKLFF. CDR3 sequence (DNA): TGCAGTGCTACAAGAGGAGAAAAACTGTTTTTT.

V gene TRBV5-1 combines with J gene TRBJ1-1; D is undetermined. V lost 0 bases and J lost 2, with 11 bases in between. The germline CDR1 and CDR2 sequences are SGHRS and YFSETQ. The CDR3 consists of 15 residues. Here the CDR3 DNA reads TGCGCCAGCAGCTTGGATGAGGGAGTTAACACTGAAGCTTTCTTT. Translating it yields CASSLDEGVNTEAFF.

V gene TRBV27 combines with J gene TRBJ1-2; 10 bases are a match to TRBD1. The CDR3 length is 14 residues. Unmatched junction bases numbered 9, after V lost 3 bases and J lost 11 bases. CDR1 and CDR2 (germline): MNHEY, SMNVEV (reference sequence). The CDR3: CASSFLDRGQSYTF. The CDR3 bases are TGTGCCAGCAGTTTCCTAGACAGGGGGCAATCATACACCTTC.

The V call is TRBV7-2, the J call TRBJ2-5; 9 bases match TRBD2. Losses at the gene ends were 5 bases for V and 5 bases for J; bases not matched to a gene: 6. This CDR3 region has 14 residues. In germline, CDR1 is SGHTA, CDR2 FQGNSA. The DNA for the CDR3 is TGTGCCAGCAGCCTTAGCGGGAGTAGGGAGACCCAGTACTTC. This translates into CASSLSGSRETQYF. The complete variable domain, with remaining parts taken from reference TRBV7-2 and TRBJ2-5, reads GAGVSQSPSNKVTEKGKDVELRCDPISGHTALYWYRQSLGQGLEFLIYFQGNSAPDKSGLPSDRFSAERTGGSVSTLTIQRTQQEDSAVYLCASSLSGSRETQYFGPGTRLLVL.

This clone was observed a few times. J is TRBJ2-1 and V is TRBV12-5; no reliable D call. CDR3 size: 12 residues. In germline, CDR1 is LGHNT, CDR2 FRNRAP. The V end lost 2 bases, the J end lost 9 bases, and 8 bases lay between the germline ends. This CDR3 is CASGLFSSEQFF. The CDR3 DNA reads TGTGCTAGTGGTTTGTTTTCGAGTGAGCAGTTCTTC.

This clone was detected once. This sequence joins TRBV18 and TRBJ2-1; 10 bases are a match to TRBD2. V was clipped by 7 bases and J by 10 bases; unmatched bases: 10. Germline V gene data show CDR1 as KGHSH and CDR2 as LQKENI. CDR3 length: 14 residues. CDR3: CASFLAGESREQFF. The CDR3 nucleotides are TGTGCCAGCTTCCTAGCGGGAGAATCTCGGGAGCAGTTCTTC. The variable domain in full, with the rest retrieved from reference TRBV18 and TRBJ2-1, is NAGVMQNPRHLVRRRGQEARLRCSPMKGHSHVYWYRQLPEEGLKFMVYLQKENIIDESGMPKERFSAEFPKEGPSILRIQQVVRGDSAAYFCASFLAGESREQFFGPGTRLTVL.

The chain has TRBV27 and TRBJ1-2; perhaps TRBD1 as D (6 bases). The CDR3 contains 13 residues. V gave up 4 bases and J gave up 5 bases, with 11 bases separating them. Germline V gene lookup returns CDR1 MNHEY and CDR2 SMNVEV (reference sequence). CDR3 bases: TGTGCCAGCAGTTCACACACAGGGTATGGCTACACCTTC. Residues: CASSSHTGYGYTF.

This chain joins TRBV27 and TRBJ1-5; D perhaps matches TRBD1 (6 bases). The length of the CDR3 is 13 residues. Germline-derived CDR1 and CDR2 are MNHEY and SMNVEV (reference sequence). V lost 5 bases and J lost 2, with 7 bases in between. The CDR3 DNA sequence: TGTGCCAGCAGTAGACAGGGCAATCAGCCCCAGCATTTT. Amino acid sequence: CASSRQGNQPQHF.

The chain has TRBV27 and TRBJ2-5, with 11 nucleotides matching TRBD2. Trimming removed 3 bases from V and 5 bases from J; junction bases left unmatched: 5. This CDR3 spans 15 amino acids. Germline CDR1 is MNHEY and CDR2 is SMNVEV (reference sequence). CDR3 amino acids: CASSFSGRAGETQYF. CDR3 coding DNA: TGTGCCAGCAGTTTTAGCGGGAGGGCCGGGGAGACCCAGTACTTC.

The chain employs TRBV11-3 and TRBJ1-3; D possibly corresponds to TRBD1 (6 bases). V gave up 0 bases and J gave up 2 bases, with 11 bases separating them. The CDR3 length is 16 residues. CDR1 is SGHNT, CDR2 YENEEA, per germline. The CDR3 reads CASSLDPRGPGNTIYF. In DNA form, the CDR3 reads TGTGCCAGCAGCTTAGATCCGCGGGGGCCTGGAAACACCATATATTTT.

The table lists this clone with a count of one. The genes are TRBV11-2 and TRBJ2-7; 7 bases are a match to TRBD2. Germline V gives CDR1 SGHAT, CDR2 FQNNGV. The V gene end was trimmed by 1 base and the J gene end by 4 bases; junction bases not matched to a gene: 13. The CDR3 runs 17 residues. The CDR3 spells CASSLARRGERRYEQYF. The CDR3, as DNA: TGTGCCAGCAGCTTAGCCCGACGGGGGGAGAGGCGTTACGAGCAGTACTTC.

Note on this clone: The junction does not match germline at one end; this may be a read error. This chain connects TRBV6-5 to TRBJ2-1, with 14 bases identical to TRBD2. The V gene's germline CDR1 is MNHEY and CDR2 SVGAGI. The CDR3 sequence is 16 residues long. CDR3 nucleotide sequence: TGTGCCAGCAGTTCGACTAGCGGGAGGGCCTATAATGAGCAGTTCTTC. As protein: CASSSTSGRAYNEQFF.

The rearrangement links TRBV11-3 to TRBJ1-4, with a possible D match to TRBD1 (5 bases). Between the trimmed V and J ends, which lost 4 bases and 6 bases, there was a span of 12 bases. There are 14 residues in the CDR3. CDR1 is SGHNT, CDR2 YENEEA, per germline. As DNA, the CDR3 is TGTGCCAGCAGCTCCGCCGGGGGGGATGAAAAACTGTTTTTT. It encodes CASSSAGGDEKLFF. The whole variable domain, filled in from reference TRBV11-3 and TRBJ1-4, reads EAGVVQSPRYKIIEKKQPVAFWCNPISGHNTLYWYLQNLGQGPELLIRYENEEAVDDSQLPKDRFSAERLKGVDSTLKIQPAELGDSAVYLCASSSAGGDEKLFFGSGTQLSVL.

V gene TRBV18 combines with J gene TRBJ2-7; 7 bases line up with TRBD2. This CDR3 has 16 residues. Germline V gene data show CDR1 as KGHSH and CDR2 as LQKENI. With 1 base clipped from V and 0 bases from J, the junction kept 6 bases outside the gene matches. The CDR3 coding sequence is TGTGCCAGCTCACCACGAGTAGCGGGCGGCTCCTACGAGCAGTACTTC. Its translation is CASSPRVAGGSYEQYF.

This chain connects TRBV29-1 to TRBJ2-1; 13 bases match TRBD2. This CDR3 is built from 13 residues. CDR1 is SQVTM, CDR2 ANQGSEA, per germline. V shed 7 bases, J shed 4 bases, and the junction held 1 base outside the gene matches. The CDR3, as DNA: TGCAGCGAGGGACTAGCGGGATACAATGAGCAGTTCTTC. This sequence encodes CSEGLAGYNEQFF.

V gene TRBV24-1 combines with J gene TRBJ1-2; 7 bases agree with TRBD1. Trimming at V came to 10 bases and at J to 8 bases, leaving 12 bases not matched to a gene. There are 13 residues in the CDR3. Per the germline V gene, CDR1 is KGHDR and CDR2 is SFDVKD. Written as DNA, the CDR3 is TGTGCCACTGCAGGGGGACTGGGGCGAGGCTACACCTTC. Amino acid sequence: CATAGGLGRGYTF.

The genes are TRBV7-2 and TRBJ2-7; 10 nucleotides agree with TRBD1. Trimming took 6 bases from V and 5 from J; bases not matched to a gene: 7. Germline V gives CDR1 SGHTA, CDR2 FQGNSA. The CDR3 covers 14 residues. This CDR3 is CASSPWTGGNEQYF. DNA for the CDR3: TGTGCCAGCAGTCCTTGGACAGGGGGGAACGAGCAGTACTTC.

The V call is TRBV11-2, the J call TRBJ1-2; D perhaps matches TRBD1 (5 bases). The CDR3 is 15 residues long. Trimming removed 5 bases from V and 6 bases from J, with 19 bases in between. Germline CDR1 reads SGHAT; CDR2 reads FQNNGV. The CDR3 DNA reads as TGTGCCAGCAGCCGAAGACCGGGGGAGGTGGATGGCTACACCTTC. The encoded protein is CASSRRPGEVDGYTF.

The chain links TRBV30 to TRBJ2-2, with TRBD2 matching 13 bases. Trimming at V came to 3 bases and at J to 4 bases, leaving 5 bases not matched to a gene. This CDR3 has 16 residues. Per germline, CDR1 GTSNPN and CDR2 SVGIG (reference sequence). CDR3 bases: TGTGCCTGGAGCGGTGGACTAGCGGGAGTCACCGGGGAGCTGTTTTTT. Translating it yields CAWSGGLAGVTGELFF.

This rearrangement joins TRBV27 to TRBJ1-5, with TRBD1 matching over 10 bases. J lost 6 bases, V lost 8 bases, and 7 bases had no gene match. Per the germline V gene, CDR1 is MNHEY and CDR2 is SMNVEV (reference sequence). The CDR3 runs 14 residues. CDR3 amino acids: CASAGTGVGQPQHF. The CDR3 DNA reads TGTGCCAGCGCCGGGACAGGGGTTGGTCAGCCCCAGCATTTT.

The rearrangement uses TRBV29-1 and TRBJ2-5; D perhaps matches TRBD2 (6 bases). CDR3 length equals 13 residues. With 7 bases removed from V and 7 bases from J, the gap between germline ends came to 19 bases. The germline gives CDR1 SQVTM, CDR2 ANQGSEA. CDR3 sequence reads: CSGNPLGGTTQYF. The CDR3 DNA sequence: TGCAGCGGGAATCCACTCGGGGGAACGACCCAGTACTTC. The full variable domain, in which reference TRBV29-1 and TRBJ2-5 provide the parts outside the CDR3, is SAVISQKPSRDICQRGTSLTIQCQVDSQVTMMFWYRQQPGQSLTLIATANQGSEATYESGFVIDKFPISRPNLTFSTLTVSNMSPEDSSIYLCSGNPLGGTTQYFGPGTRLLVL.

The chain is built from TRBV6-6 and TRBJ1-2; 8 bases agree with TRBD1. This CDR3 has 14 residues. In germline, CDR1 is MNHNY, CDR2 SVGAGI (reference sequence). Trimming cost V 7 bases and J 3 bases; bases outside gene matches: 7. The CDR3 DNA reads TGTGCCAGCATCTGGACAGGGTCGGACTATGGCTACACCTTC. Amino acid sequence: CASIWTGSDYGYTF.

The chain is built from TRBV30 and TRBJ1-2; D gene unclear. Germline V gives CDR1 GTSNPN, CDR2 SVGIG (reference sequence). V was trimmed by 2 bases and J by 8 bases, leaving 9 bases between them. The CDR3 totals 11 residues. CDR3 amino acids: CAWSLISGYTF. Written as DNA, the CDR3 is TGTGCCTGGAGTTTGATTAGCGGCTACACCTTC.

The chain couples TRBV18 to TRBJ2-1; D remains ambiguous. Trimming stripped 4 bases from V and 5 bases from J, with 3 bases between. Germline V gene lookup returns CDR1 KGHSH and CDR2 LQKENI. The CDR3 runs to 11 residues. CDR3 amino acids: CASSLNNEQFF. CDR3 DNA sequence: TGTGCCAGCTCACTTAACAATGAGCAGTTCTTC.

The chain combines TRBV2 with TRBJ2-1; 9 bases are a match to TRBD1. The junction had 15 bases not matched to a gene; V was cut back by 9 bases and J by 12 bases. The V gene's germline CDR1 is SNHLY and CDR2 FYNNEI. The CDR3 runs 14 residues. The CDR3 here is CASRGGQGWIVQFF. CDR3 nucleotide sequence: TGTGCCAGTAGGGGCGGACAGGGGTGGATAGTGCAGTTCTTC. Filled out from reference TRBV2 and TRBJ2-1, the complete variable domain reads EPEVTQTPSHQVTQMGQEVILRCVPISNHLYFYWYRQILGQKVEFLVSFYNNEISEKSEIFDDQFSVERPDGSNFTLKIRSTKLEDSAMYFCASRGGQGWIVQFFGPGTRLTVL.

This clone was observed a single time. The V gene is TRBV5-1, the J gene TRBJ1-5, with 7 bases that match TRBD1. The germline V gene has CDR1 SGHRS and CDR2 YFSETQ. The CDR3 has 15 amino acids. The V and J ends lost 0 bases and 3 bases, in that order; junction bases with no gene match: 3. The CDR3 spells CASSLEGGYNQPQHF. DNA for the CDR3: TGCGCCAGCAGCTTGGAAGGGGGCTACAATCAGCCCCAGCATTTT. The whole variable domain, filled in from reference TRBV5-1 and TRBJ1-5, reads KAGVTQTPRYLIKTRGQQVTLSCSPISGHRSVSWYQQTPGQGLQFLFEYFSETQRNKGNFPGRFSGRQFSNSRSEMNVSTLELGDSALYLCASSLEGGYNQPQHFGDGTRLSIL.

A few counts support this clone. The chain combines TRBV28 with TRBJ2-7; D not certain. There are 12 residues in the CDR3. CDR1 is MDHEN and CDR2 is SYDVKM in the germline V gene. Trimming stripped 5 bases from V and 6 bases from J, with 11 bases between. DNA of the CDR3: TGTGCCAGCAGTATCGACTTGGGCGAGCAGTACTTC. It codes for CASSIDLGEQYF.

The V gene is TRBV11-2, the J gene TRBJ2-3, with 8 bases aligning to TRBD2. Germline V gene lookup returns CDR1 SGHAT and CDR2 FQNNGV. The CDR3 is 16 residues long. The V segment lost 1 base and the J segment 2 bases; nucleotides outside the gene matches: 5. The CDR3 DNA reads TGTGCCAGCAGCTTAGGACTAGCGCCAGCCACAGATACGCAGTATTTT. It translates to CASSLGLAPATDTQYF.

The CDR3 spells CASKREKQAQYF. In nucleotides, the CDR3 is TGTGCCAGCAAGCGGGAGAAACAGGCCCAGTACTTC. The V and J genes are TRBV2 and TRBJ2-5; 8 nucleotides agree with TRBD2. V lost 7 bases, J lost 9 bases, and 7 bases stayed unmatched. Germline CDR1 is SNHLY and CDR2 is FYNNEI. The CDR3 is 12 amino acids. The full variable domain, completed using reference TRBV2 and TRBJ2-5, is EPEVTQTPSHQVTQMGQEVILRCVPISNHLYFYWYRQILGQKVEFLVSFYNNEISEKSEIFDDQFSVERPDGSNFTLKIRSTKLEDSAMYFCASKREKQAQYFGPGTRLLVL.

For the CDR3, the DNA is TGTGCCAGCAGCTTAGTAATAGGCAGGGTGAACTATGGCTACACCTTC. Its translation: CASSLVIGRVNYGYTF. V usage is TRBV11-2 and J usage is TRBJ1-2, with a tentative D call TRBD1 (5 bases). V lost 1 base and J 2 bases, leaving 14 bases between the germline ends. The CDR3 length is 16 residues. The V gene's germline CDR1 is SGHAT and CDR2 FQNNGV.